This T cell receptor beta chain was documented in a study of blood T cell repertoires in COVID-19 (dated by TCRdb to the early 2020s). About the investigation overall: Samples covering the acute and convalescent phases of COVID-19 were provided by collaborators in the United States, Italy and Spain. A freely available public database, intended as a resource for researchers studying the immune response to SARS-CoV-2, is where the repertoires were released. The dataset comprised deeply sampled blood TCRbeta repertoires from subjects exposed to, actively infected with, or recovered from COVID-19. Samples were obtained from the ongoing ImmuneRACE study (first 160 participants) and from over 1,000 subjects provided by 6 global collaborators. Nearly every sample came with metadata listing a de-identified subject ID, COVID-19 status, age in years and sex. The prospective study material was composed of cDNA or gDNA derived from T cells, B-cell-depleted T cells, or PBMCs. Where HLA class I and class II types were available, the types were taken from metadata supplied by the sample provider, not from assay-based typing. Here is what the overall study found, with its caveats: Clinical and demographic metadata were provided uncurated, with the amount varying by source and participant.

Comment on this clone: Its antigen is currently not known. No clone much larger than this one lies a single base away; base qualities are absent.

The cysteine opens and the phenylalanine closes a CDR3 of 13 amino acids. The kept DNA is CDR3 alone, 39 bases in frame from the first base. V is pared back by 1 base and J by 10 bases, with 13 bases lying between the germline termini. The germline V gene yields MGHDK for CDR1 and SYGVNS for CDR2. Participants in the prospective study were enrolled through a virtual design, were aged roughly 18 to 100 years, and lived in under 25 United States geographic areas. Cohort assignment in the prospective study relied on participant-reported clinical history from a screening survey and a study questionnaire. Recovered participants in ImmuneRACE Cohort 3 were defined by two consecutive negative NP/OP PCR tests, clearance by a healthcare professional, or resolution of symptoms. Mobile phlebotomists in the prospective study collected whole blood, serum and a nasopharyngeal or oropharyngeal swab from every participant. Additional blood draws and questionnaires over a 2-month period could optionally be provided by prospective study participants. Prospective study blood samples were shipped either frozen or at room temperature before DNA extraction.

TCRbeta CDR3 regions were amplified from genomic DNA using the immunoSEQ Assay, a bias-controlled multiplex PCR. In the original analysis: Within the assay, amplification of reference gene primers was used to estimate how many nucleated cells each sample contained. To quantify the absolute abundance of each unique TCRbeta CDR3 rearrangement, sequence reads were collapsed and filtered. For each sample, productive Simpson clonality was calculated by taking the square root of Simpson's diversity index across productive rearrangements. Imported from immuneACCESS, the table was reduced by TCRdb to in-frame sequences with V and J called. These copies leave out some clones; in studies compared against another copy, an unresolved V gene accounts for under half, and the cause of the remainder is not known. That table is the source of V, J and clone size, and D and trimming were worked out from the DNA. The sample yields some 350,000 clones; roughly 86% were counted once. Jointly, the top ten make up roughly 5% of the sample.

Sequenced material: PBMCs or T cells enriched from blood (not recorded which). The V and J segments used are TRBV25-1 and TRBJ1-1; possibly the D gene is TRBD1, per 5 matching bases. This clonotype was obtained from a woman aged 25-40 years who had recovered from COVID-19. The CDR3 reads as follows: CASSESRGVRAFF. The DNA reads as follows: TGTGCCAGCAGTGAATCGCGGGGGGTTCGAGCTTTCTTT.